A single sample gave rise to the 19 T cell receptor beta chains below, sequenced in a study of cytomegalovirus exposure and HLA in healthy donors. Amplification used 60 Vbeta primers and 13 Jbeta primers. Repertoires were generated with immunoSEQ multiplex PCR, while TCRdb's copy carries only in-frame clones and drops some. The sample contains about 160,000 clones, about four fifths of which appear only once. The source material was PBMCs. These receptors were obtained from a girl aged 10-17 years in good health and CMV-seropositive.

The chain couples TRBV25-1 to TRBJ2-3, with 7 bases that match TRBD1. The CDR3 has 14 amino acids. V was clipped by 4 bases and J by 1 base; unmatched bases: 2. Germline CDR1 is MGHDK and CDR2 is SYGVNS. The CDR3 DNA sequence: TGTGCCAGCAGTGTAGGGGGCGGCACAGATACGCAGTATTTT. Translated, it gives CASSVGGGTDTQYF. The variable domain in full, completed from reference TRBV25-1 and TRBJ2-3, reads EADIYQTPRYLVIGTGKKITLECSQTMGHDKMYWYQQDPGMELHLIHYSYGVNSTEKGDLSSESTVSRIRTEHFPLTLESARPSHTSQYLCASSVGGGTDTQYFGPGTRLTVL.

This clone turned up a few times. Other DNA sequences in this sample translate to the same CDR3. J is TRBJ1-4 and V is TRBV6-1; the match to TRBD1 covers 10 bases. V lost 3 bases and J lost 7; bases outside the gene matches: 2. The CDR3 sequence is 14 residues long. Germline V gives CDR1 MNHNS, CDR2 SASEGT. CDR3 nucleotides: TGTGCCAGCAGTGAGACAGGGGGCGTTGAAAAACTGTTTTTT. It translates to CASSETGGVEKLFF.

The V gene is TRBV19, the J gene TRBJ2-1; TRBD1 is a possible D gene (5 bases). Trimming took off 8 bases at V and 5 bases at J, with 25 bases between the two ends. Germline V gene lookup returns CDR1 LNHDA and CDR2 SQIVND (reference sequence). The length of the CDR3 is 17 residues. In DNA, the CDR3 is TGTGCCAGTTCCGACCTTAGGGGCGTACAGAGAAACAATGAGCAGTTCTTC. Amino acids: CASSDLRGVQRNNEQFF.

This clone was recorded once. V and J are TRBV7-9 and TRBJ1-3; 7 positions agree with TRBD1. Germline V gene data show CDR1 as SEHNR and CDR2 as FQNEAQ (reference sequence). The ends lost 3 bases at V and 0 bases at J; junction bases unmatched: 8. The CDR3 extends over 17 amino acids. The CDR3 bases are TGTGCCAGCAGCTTTTTGGACAGGAAAAGCTCTGGAAACACCATATATTTT. Protein sequence: CASSFLDRKSSGNTIYF.

The chain has TRBV19 and TRBJ1-1, with 8 bases lining up with TRBD1. The CDR3 totals 17 residues. Germline values: CDR1 LNHDA, CDR2 SQIVND (reference sequence). The junction had 18 bases not matched to a gene; V was cut back by 8 bases and J by 4 bases. Here the CDR3 reads CASRHPNQGARGTEAFF. In DNA form, the CDR3 reads TGTGCCAGTCGGCATCCAAACCAGGGGGCGAGGGGCACTGAAGCTTTCTTT.

This clone was seen once. V usage is TRBV7-9 and J usage is TRBJ2-7; D is unclear. Germline loops: CDR1 SEHNR, CDR2 FQNEAQ (reference sequence). The CDR3 covers 13 residues. The V gene lost 5 bases and the J gene lost 1 base, with 9 bases spanning the gap. The CDR3 sequence is CASSPESSYEQYF. The CDR3, as DNA: TGTGCCAGCAGCCCGGAGTCTTCCTACGAGCAGTACTTC.

The rearrangement joins TRBV2 to TRBJ1-4, with 9 positions matching TRBD1. The germline V gene encodes CDR1 SNHLY and CDR2 FYNNEI. J was trimmed by 8 bases and V by 6 bases; bases with no gene match: 10. The CDR3 is made up of 15 amino acids. Here the CDR3 reads CASSVPGQGREKLFF. The CDR3 DNA reads TGTGCCAGCAGCGTTCCGGGACAGGGACGCGAAAAACTGTTTTTT.

The chain combines TRBV27 with TRBJ1-1; D is possibly TRBD1 (5 bases). This CDR3 is built from 17 residues. Germline CDR1 and CDR2: MNHEY and SMNVEV (reference sequence). Trimming pared 1 base from V and 5 bases from J, leaving 20 bases between. As DNA, the CDR3 is TGTGCCAGCAGTTTATGGGACGACGGGGGGGTAGGGACTGAAGCTTTCTTT. Its translation is CASSLWDDGGVGTEAFF.

A few counts support this clone. CDR3 protein: CSVETRSTEAFF. The CDR3 coding sequence is TGCAGCGTTGAAACAAGGAGCACTGAAGCTTTCTTT. The chain is built from TRBV29-1 and TRBJ1-1, with D unclear. V was cut by 2 bases and J by 4 bases, with 8 bases left in between. Germline CDR1 and CDR2: SQVTM and ANQGSEA. The CDR3 consists of 12 residues.

The rearrangement uses TRBV28 and TRBJ1-2; 8 bases map to TRBD1. Germline V gene lookup returns CDR1 MDHEN and CDR2 SYDVKM. The trim removed 5 bases at V and 2 bases at J, leaving 7 bases unmatched. The CDR3 is 15 residues long. CDR3: CASSPRTGLNYGYTF. CDR3 DNA: TGTGCCAGCAGTCCCCGGACAGGGCTGAACTATGGCTACACCTTC.

The chain couples TRBV7-9 to TRBJ2-6, with a weak D call TRBD2 (5 bases). The CDR3 consists of 18 residues. Trimming pared 6 bases from V and 0 bases from J, leaving 18 bases between. Germline-derived CDR1 and CDR2 are SEHNR and FQNEAQ (reference sequence). The CDR3 is CASSWGFTGNSGANVLTF. The CDR3 nucleotides read TGTGCCAGCAGTTGGGGATTTACCGGGAACTCTGGGGCCAACGTCCTGACTTTC.

This clone was observed a few times. The V gene is TRBV5-1, the J gene TRBJ2-1; TRBD2 matches at 9 bases. The germline V gene has CDR1 SGHRS and CDR2 YFSETQ. Unmatched junction bases numbered 12, after V lost 4 bases and J lost 4 bases. The CDR3 extends over 17 amino acids. Here the CDR3 DNA reads TGCGCCAGCAGCGATAACACCGGGACTAGCAATTACAATGAGCAGTTCTTC. Encoded protein: CASSDNTGTSNYNEQFF.

J is TRBJ1-1 and V is TRBV28, with TRBD1 matching over 7 bases. Germline-derived CDR1 and CDR2 are MDHEN and SYDVKM. V gave up 5 bases and J gave up 0 bases; unmatched junction bases: 6. CDR3 length equals 15 residues. CDR3 sequence (DNA): TGTGCCAGCAGTGGGACAGTGATCATGAACACTGAAGCTTTCTTT. This encodes CASSGTVIMNTEAFF.

The V and J genes are TRBV7-9 and TRBJ2-3; the D is unclear. Trimming took off 3 bases at V and 6 bases at J, with 10 bases between the two ends. Germline V lookup: CDR1 SEHNR, CDR2 FQNEAQ (reference sequence). This CDR3 is built from 13 residues. The CDR3 protein is CASSFSESDTQYF. CDR3 sequence (DNA): TGTGCCAGCAGCTTCAGCGAATCGGATACGCAGTATTTT. The full variable domain, its missing parts supplied by reference TRBV7-9 and TRBJ2-3, is DTGVSQNPRHKITKRGQNVTFRCDPISEHNRLYWYRQTLGQGPEFLTYFQNEAQLEKSRLLSDRFSAERPKGSFSTLEIQRTEQGDSAMYLCASSFSESDTQYFGPGTRLTVL.

This clone appeared a few times. V gene TRBV11-3 combines with J gene TRBJ2-1; a possible D gene is TRBD1 (8 bases). This CDR3 has 16 residues. V gave up 0 bases and J gave up 3 bases, with 12 bases separating them. In germline, CDR1 is SGHNT, CDR2 YENEEA. The CDR3 region is CASSLEQGGVYNEQFF. CDR3 DNA: TGTGCCAGCAGCTTAGAACAGGGGGGGGTCTACAATGAGCAGTTCTTC.

The gene calls are TRBV7-6 and TRBJ1-5; weak D call: TRBD1 (6 bases). From germline, CDR1 is SGHVS and CDR2 FNYEAQ. Trimming stripped 4 bases from V and 6 bases from J, with 13 bases between. The CDR3 length is 14 residues. The chain's CDR3 is CASSSGTRGQPQHF. For the CDR3, the DNA is TGTGCCAGCAGCTCTGGGACACGAGGTCAGCCCCAGCATTTT.

The chain combines TRBV28 with TRBJ1-2; 7 nucleotides agree with TRBD1. The CDR3 loop spans 14 amino acids. V trimming: 5 bases; J trimming: 8 bases; junction bases outside the gene matches: 11. CDR1 MDHEN and CDR2 SYDVKM come from the germline V gene. The DNA for the CDR3 is TGTGCCAGCAGTATCACCCCAGGGGGATGGGGCTACACCTTC. It codes for CASSITPGGWGYTF.

J is TRBJ1-1 and V is TRBV5-1; 8 bases map to TRBD1. The CDR3 contains 16 residues. Germline values: CDR1 SGHRS, CDR2 YFSETQ. Trimming cost V 2 bases and J 5 bases; bases outside gene matches: 11. The CDR3 nucleotides are TGCGCCAGCAGCTTTGGTCAAGACAGGGGCTTTACTGAAGCTTTCTTT. Protein sequence: CASSFGQDRGFTEAFF.

V is TRBV28 and J is TRBJ1-2, with D tentatively TRBD1 (5 bases). V was trimmed by 8 bases and J by 7 bases, leaving 14 bases between them. Germline CDR1 reads MDHEN; CDR2 reads SYDVKM. The CDR3 is made up of 12 amino acids. This CDR3 reads CASGGGGLGYTF. The CDR3 DNA reads as TGTGCCAGCGGTGGTGGGGGACTTGGCTACACCTTC.